A selection of T cell receptor beta chains follows, all from one sample in a study of CD8+CD57+ T cells in acquired aplastic anemia. A single record per CDR3 protein comes from TCRdb applying MiXCR to the reads. The sample has roughly 280,000 distinct CDR3 sequences, roughly 59% seen once. The sequencing input was sorted CD4+, CD8+, or CD8+CD57+ T cells (not recorded which) from PBMCs. These receptors came from a human donor with aplastic anemia. CDR3s include the opening cysteine and the closing phenylalanine or tryptophan. Each record gives: J gene, CDR3 length, clone size, D gene, V gene, CDR3 protein, CDR3 DNA. A D gene is named only where the DNA matches it firmly. The size entry is marked missing in some rows and otherwise reads once, few, many or a size class.

TRBJ2-7	14	.	.	TRBV5-1	CASSVGGGSYEQYF	TGCGCCAGCTCGGTGGGGGGTGGCTCCTACGAGCAGTACTTC
TRBJ2-7	14	many	TRBD1	TRBV29-1	CSAKTGQGANEQYF	TGCAGCGCCAAGACGGGGCAGGGGGCCAACGAGCAGTACTTC
TRBJ1-5	16	.	TRBD1	TRBV7-8	CASSLLDRGGNQPQHF	TGTGCCAGCAGCTTATTGGACAGGGGTGGCAATCAGCCCCAGCATTTT
TRBJ1-5	14	.	TRBD1	TRBV12-5	CASGRTGWGQPQHF	TGTGCTAGTGGCCGGACAGGCTGGGGTCAGCCCCAGCATTTT
TRBJ2-1	12	.	.	TRBV9	CASSVLGSEQFF	TGTGCCAGCAGCGTACTGGGGAGTGAGCAGTTCTTC
TRBJ1-1	14	many	.	TRBV5-6	CASSLMGVDTEAFF	TGTGCCAGCAGCTTGATGGGTGTGGACACTGAAGCTTTCTTT
TRBJ1-4	16	.	.	TRBV7-4	CASSLAFAQGNEKLFF	TGTGCCAGCAGCTTAGCGTTTGCCCAGGGAAATGAAAAACTGTTTTTT
TRBJ2-3	16	many	TRBD1	TRBV5-5	CASSLLLGQGGDTQYF	TGTGCCAGCAGCTTGCTTCTGGGACAGGGTGGAGATACGCAGTATTTT
TRBJ1-1	13	.	.	TRBV7-6	CASSPYLGTEAFF	TGTGCCAGCAGCCCCTACCTGGGCACTGAAGCTTTCTTT
TRBJ1-2	13	many	TRBD1	TRBV20-1	CSARKQGAGGYTF	TGCAGTGCTAGAAAACAGGGGGCTGGTGGCTACACCTTC
TRBJ2-1	15	once	TRBD2	TRBV2	CASSEAGGPLNEQFF	TGTGCCAGCAGTGAAGCGGGAGGGCCTTTAAATGAGCAGTTCTTC
TRBJ1-3	13	.	.	TRBV6-6	CASSIREANTIYF	TGTGCCAGCAGTATAAGGGAGGCGAACACCATATATTTT
TRBJ2-3	14	.	.	TRBV10-3	CAISESRSSDTQYF	TGTGCCATCAGTGAATCGCGTTCTTCAGATACGCAGTATTTT
TRBJ2-7	14	.	.	TRBV2	CASSAWSSSYEQYF	TGTGCCAGCAGTGCTTGGTCAAGCTCCTACGAGCAGTACTTC
TRBJ2-5	13	few	.	TRBV5-4	CASSLTATETQYF	TGTGCCAGCAGCTTGACAGCTACGGAGACCCAGTACTTC
TRBJ1-2	16	.	.	TRBV19	CASSIPAGDTNYGYTF	TGTGCCAGTAGTATTCCGGCAGGGGATACTAACTATGGCTACACCTTC
TRBJ1-1	13	.	TRBD1	TRBV20-1	CSSDAGGDTEAFF	TGCAGCTCAGACGCAGGGGGAGACACTGAAGCTTTCTTT
TRBJ2-6	15	.	.	TRBV6-1	CASSGGGSGANVLTF	TGTGCCAGCAGTGGAGGTGGCTCTGGGGCCAACGTCCTGACTTTC
TRBJ2-2	15	many	.	TRBV6-5	CASSYSLGSGGELFF	TGTGCCAGCAGTTACTCTTTGGGATCCGGAGGGGAGCTGTTTTTT
TRBJ1-4	15	.	TRBD1	TRBV15	CATSRPTGNNEKLFF	TGTGCCACCAGCAGGCCGACAGGGAATAATGAAAAACTGTTTTTT
TRBJ2-1	13	.	TRBD2	TRBV5-4	CASRAGSGRFEFF	TGTGCCAGCCGGGCCGGAAGCGGGAGATTTGAGTTCTTC
TRBJ2-5	15	.	TRBD2	TRBV7-2	CASSTSGTSEETQYF	TGTGCCAGCAGCACCTCCGGGACTAGCGAAGAGACCCAGTACTTC
TRBJ1-1	10	few	.	TRBV7-2	CATRFGEAFF	TGTGCCACCCGTTTCGGTGAAGCTTTCTTT
TRBJ1-1	14	few	.	TRBV25-1	CASSRSSRNTEAFF	TGTGCCAGCAGCAGAAGCAGCCGGAACACTGAAGCTTTCTTT
TRBJ1-1	13	.	TRBD1	TRBV5-1	CASRQVGGDEAFF	TGCGCCAGCAGACAAGTAGGGGGCGATGAAGCTTTCTTT
TRBJ2-7	14	many	.	TRBV6-1	CASSPMMGSHEQYF	TGTGCCAGCAGTCCTATGATGGGGAGCCACGAGCAGTACTTC
TRBJ1-2	12	.	.	TRBV20-1	CSAWTASYGYTF	TGCAGTGCTTGGACAGCATCCTATGGCTACACCTTC
TRBJ2-3	15	many	.	TRBV12-5	CASGLWGGASDTQYF	TGTGCTAGTGGTTTGTGGGGGGGGGCATCAGATACGCAGTATTTT
TRBJ2-2	14	.	.	TRBV19	CASSMAQNTGELFF	TGTGCCAGTAGTATGGCCCAGAACACCGGGGAGCTGTTTTTT
TRBJ2-7	12	.	TRBD1	TRBV7-2	CASSRTGGEQYF	TGTGCCAGCAGCCGGACAGGGGGGGAGCAGTACTTC
TRBJ2-1	15	.	.	TRBV24-1	CATSDAVHSYNEQFF	TGTGCCACCAGCGACGCAGTTCACTCCTACAATGAGCAGTTCTTC
TRBJ1-5	14	.	.	TRBV3-1	CASSQAAGNQPQHF	TGTGCCAGCAGCCAAGCAGCCGGCAATCAGCCCCAGCATTTT
TRBJ1-5	12	.	.	TRBV19	CASSIPGEPQHF	TGTGCCAGTAGTATACCTGGGGAGCCCCAGCATTTT
TRBJ1-3	14	once	.	TRBV20-1	CSAKSPSRGNTIYF	TGCAGTGCCAAGTCGCCGAGCAGGGGTAACACCATATATTTT
TRBJ2-1	18	.	TRBD1	TRBV7-2	CASSLAPFERGPYNEQFF	TGTGCCAGCAGCTTAGCGCCCTTCGAGAGGGGGCCGTACAATGAGCAGTTCTTC
TRBJ2-5	17	.	TRBD2	TRBV7-9	CASSPGTSGGVHETQYF	TGTGCCAGCAGCCCAGGGACTAGCGGGGGGGTACATGAGACCCAGTACTTC
TRBJ1-2	12	.	TRBD1	TRBV10-3	CAIRGTDYGYTF	TGTGCCATCAGGGGGACAGACTATGGCTACACCTTC
TRBJ2-7	14	many	.	TRBV10-2	CASRPGGTGNEQYF	TGCGCCAGCAGACCGGGAGGGACAGGGAACGAGCAGTACTTC
TRBJ2-7	20	many	TRBD2	TRBV11-2	CASSLGTSGSVLGPSYEQYF	TGTGCCAGCAGCTTAGGGACTAGCGGGAGTGTACTGGGACCCTCCTACGAGCAGTACTTC
TRBJ2-2	14	once	.	TRBV9	CASSLVVETGELFF	TGTGCCAGCAGCTTGGTAGTGGAGACCGGGGAGCTGTTTTTT
TRBJ2-3	15	many	TRBD2	TRBV14	CASSQSSGRADTQYF	TGTGCCAGCAGCCAATCTAGCGGGAGGGCCGACACGCAGTATTTT
TRBJ2-5	15	.	TRBD2	TRBV10-3	CAIKQTSGFQETQYF	TGTGCCATAAAACAGACTAGCGGGTTCCAAGAGACCCAGTACTTC
TRBJ1-2	12	.	.	TRBV15	CATSRGADGYTF	TGTGCCACCAGCAGAGGCGCAGATGGCTACACCTTC
TRBJ2-7	15	few	.	TRBV20-1	CSASSSQGSSYEQYF	TGCAGTGCTAGCAGCTCACAGGGATCGTCCTACGAGCAGTACTTC
TRBJ1-6	15	.	TRBD1	TRBV5-1	CASSPGTDYNSPLHF	TGCGCCAGCAGCCCCGGGACAGACTATAATTCACCTCTCCACTTT